Listed below are T cell receptor beta chains from one sample, sequenced in a study of monozygotic twins with inflammatory bowel disease. TCRdb reprocessed the 5' RACE reads and keeps a single row for each CDR3 protein, giving no DNA. This sample contains more than 300,000 distinct CDR3 sequences. Input material: blood. Receptors originate from a human donor with ulcerative colitis or Crohn's disease, or a healthy co-twin of an affected twin (not recorded which). CDR3s include the opening cysteine and the closing phenylalanine or tryptophan. The order of the fields is clone size, J gene, V gene, CDR3 protein. Rows give clone size only sometimes, using once, few, many, or a class for an expanded clone.

clone_size: -
j_call: TRBJ2-5
v_call: TRBV5-4
cdr3_aa: CASSLTSGGFPTQYF

clone_size: -
j_call: TRBJ2-2
v_call: TRBV14
cdr3_aa: CASSLGVTATNTGELFF

clone_size: -
j_call: TRBJ2-3
v_call: TRBV9
cdr3_aa: CASSPLNRDTQYF

clone_size: -
j_call: TRBJ1-6
v_call: TRBV4-1
cdr3_aa: CASSQDHRGSYNSPLHF

clone_size: -
j_call: TRBJ1-5
v_call: TRBV7-3
cdr3_aa: CASSPRPPDGQPQHF

clone_size: -
j_call: TRBJ1-2
v_call: TRBV28
cdr3_aa: CASSLRQRNGYTF

clone_size: medium-sized
j_call: TRBJ1-2
v_call: TRBV7-6
cdr3_aa: CASGQTRQGADPNYGYTF

clone_size: -
j_call: TRBJ2-7
v_call: TRBV20-1
cdr3_aa: CSAKRQDEQYF

clone_size: -
j_call: TRBJ2-7
v_call: TRBV5-1
cdr3_aa: CASSLDMGHYEQYF

clone_size: -
j_call: TRBJ2-4
v_call: TRBV19
cdr3_aa: CASSIDVGQPYF

clone_size: -
j_call: TRBJ2-1
v_call: TRBV4-2
cdr3_aa: CASSQVGLAGGYEQFF

clone_size: -
j_call: TRBJ2-5
v_call: TRBV6-5
cdr3_aa: CASRSQGRETQYF

clone_size: -
j_call: TRBJ2-5
v_call: TRBV4-1
cdr3_aa: CASSQGIHLQETQYF